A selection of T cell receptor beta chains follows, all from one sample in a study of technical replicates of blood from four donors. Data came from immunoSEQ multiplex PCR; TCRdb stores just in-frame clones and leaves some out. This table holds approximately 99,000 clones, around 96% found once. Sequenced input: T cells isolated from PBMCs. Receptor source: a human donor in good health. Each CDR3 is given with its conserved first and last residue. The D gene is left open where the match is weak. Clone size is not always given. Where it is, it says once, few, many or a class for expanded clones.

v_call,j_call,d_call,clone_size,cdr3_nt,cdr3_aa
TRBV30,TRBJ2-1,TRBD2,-,TGTGCCTGGATACTAGCGGGAAGCAATGAGCAGTTCTTC,CAWILAGSNEQFF
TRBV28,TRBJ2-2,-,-,TGTGCCAGCAGTTCGCACAATCCCACGAACACCGGGGAGCTGTTTTTT,CASSSHNPTNTGELFF
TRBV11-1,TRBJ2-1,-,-,TGTGCCAGCAGCTTAGGGCCCCTTCGGCAGGGAAGGTACAATGAGCAGTTCTTC,CASSLGPLRQGRYNEQFF
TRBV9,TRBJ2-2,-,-,TGTGCCAGCAGCCCGCGGACCGGGGAGCTGTTTTTT,CASSPRTGELFF
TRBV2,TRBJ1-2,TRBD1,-,TGTGCCAGCAGTGACAGGGGGGATGGCTACACCTTC,CASSDRGDGYTF
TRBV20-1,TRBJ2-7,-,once,TGCAGTGCTTTGTCTTTGTCCGAGCAGTACTTC,CSALSLSEQYF
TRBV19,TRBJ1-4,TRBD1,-,TGTGCCAGTACATCCAGGGGGCTAGTCCAACTGTTTTTT,CASTSRGLVQLFF
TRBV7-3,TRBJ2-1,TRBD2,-,TGTGCCAGCAGCCGGGGACTAGCGGGAAGTGGTGAGCAGTTCTTC,CASSRGLAGSGEQFF
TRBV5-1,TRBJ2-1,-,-,TGCGCCAGCAGCTTGGCCACCGGGATGTACTACAATGAGCAGTTCTTC,CASSLATGMYYNEQFF
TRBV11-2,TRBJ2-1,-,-,TGTGCCAGCAGCTTAGAGGAGGGAGTAATATGGCAGTTCTTC,CASSLEEGVIWQFF
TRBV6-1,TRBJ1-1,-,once,TGTGCCAGCAGACCCACACAGAACACTGAAGCTTTCTTT,CASRPTQNTEAFF
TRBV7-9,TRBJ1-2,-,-,TGTGCCAGCAGCGGAGGGCTCTATGGCTACACCTTC,CASSGGLYGYTF
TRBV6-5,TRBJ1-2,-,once,TGTGCCAGCAGCCGGGACAAATCTAACTATGGCTACACCTTC,CASSRDKSNYGYTF
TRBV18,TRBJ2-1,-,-,TGTGCCAGCTCACCACGGGGCAGGGGATCCAATGAGCAGTTCTTC,CASSPRGRGSNEQFF
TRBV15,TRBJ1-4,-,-,TGTGCCACCAGCAGGGGCTGGGACACAACTAATGAAAAACTGTTTTTT,CATSRGWDTTNEKLFF
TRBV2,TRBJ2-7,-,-,TGTGCCAGCATAAGCGGCCCCAGCTCCTACGAGCAGTACTTC,CASISGPSSYEQYF
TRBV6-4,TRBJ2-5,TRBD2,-,TGTGCCAGCAGTCCGGGACTAGCGAACGGGGGGGAGACCCAGTACTTC,CASSPGLANGGETQYF
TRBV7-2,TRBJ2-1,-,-,TGTGCCAGCAGCCTAGGACTCTTCCCCCCTATGCAGTTCTTC,CASSLGLFPPMQFF
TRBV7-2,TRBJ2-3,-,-,TGTGCCAGCAGCAGGATGTCGGGTCCTAGCACAGATACGCAGTATTTT,CASSRMSGPSTDTQYF
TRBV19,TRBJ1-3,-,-,TGTGCCAGTAGTATAGGCGGGCGTCGCAGCTCTGGAAACACCATATATTTT,CASSIGGRRSSGNTIYF
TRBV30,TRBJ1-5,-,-,TGTGCCTGGAGTGAGGGGAATGGGAGCAATCAGCCCCAGCATTTT,CAWSEGNGSNQPQHF
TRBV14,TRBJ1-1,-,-,TGTGCCAGCAGCCCAACCGGACGAGGGGGGAACACTGAAGCTTTCTTT,CASSPTGRGGNTEAFF
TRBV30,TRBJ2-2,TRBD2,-,TGTGCTTACTCTCAGCGGGATTTCGCCGGGGAGCTGTTTTTT,CAYSQRDFAGELFF
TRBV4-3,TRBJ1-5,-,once,TGCGCCAGCAGCCAAGACGTAAATCAGCCCCAGCATTTT,CASSQDVNQPQHF
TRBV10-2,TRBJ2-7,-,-,TGCGCCAGCAGTGAGGCAGGGTGGAACGAGCAGTACTTC,CASSEAGWNEQYF
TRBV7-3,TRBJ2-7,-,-,TGTGCCAGCAGCTTAAGAGACAACTACGAGCAGTACTTC,CASSLRDNYEQYF
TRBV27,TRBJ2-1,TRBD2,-,TGTGCCAGCACACTCGCGGGAGGGTACAATGAGCAGTTCTTC,CASTLAGGYNEQFF
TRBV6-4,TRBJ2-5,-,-,TGTGCCAGCAGTGCCGAGGGGGGTCTAGCGGCGACCCAGTACTTC,CASSAEGGLAATQYF
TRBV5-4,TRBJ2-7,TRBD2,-,TGTGCCAGCAGCTTGAGCGGGAGGATCCACGAGCAGTACTTC,CASSLSGRIHEQYF
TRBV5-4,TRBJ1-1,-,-,TGTGCCAGCAGCCACCCTAGCGGGAACACTGAAGCTTTCTTT,CASSHPSGNTEAFF
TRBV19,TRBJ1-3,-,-,TGTGCCAGTAGTATAGACCGGGGAGCCGGAAACACCATATATTTT,CASSIDRGAGNTIYF
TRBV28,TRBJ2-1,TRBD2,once,TGTGCCAGCAGTTACTTTCTAGCGGGAGGTCCTTCCTACAATGAGCAGTTCTTC,CASSYFLAGGPSYNEQFF
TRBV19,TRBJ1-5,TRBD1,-,TGTGCCAGTAGTAGAACAGGGGGTGACCAGCCCCAGCATTTT,CASSRTGGDQPQHF
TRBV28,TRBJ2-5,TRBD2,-,TGTGCCAGCAGTCCAGCGGGAGGGGTGGAGACCCAGTACTTC,CASSPAGGVETQYF
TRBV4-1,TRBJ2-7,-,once,TGCGCCAGCAGCCAAGTGCAGGGGCGGAATAGTTACGAGCAGTACTTC,CASSQVQGRNSYEQYF
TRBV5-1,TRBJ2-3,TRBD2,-,TGCGCCAGCAGCTTGGCCGGGCTAGCGGGGAGCACAGATACGCAGTATTTT,CASSLAGLAGSTDTQYF
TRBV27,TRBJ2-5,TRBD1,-,TGTGCCAGCAGCCCGGTGGGGGGACAGGCCAGAACGACCCAGTACTTC,CASSPVGGQARTTQYF
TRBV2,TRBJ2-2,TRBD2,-,TGTGCCAGGGGACTAGCGGGGAGAGTTGGCGGGGAGCTGTTTTTT,CARGLAGRVGGELFF
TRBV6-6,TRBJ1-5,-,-,TGTGCCCGCGAGGGCGGGGTCAATCAGCCCCAGCATTTT,CAREGGVNQPQHF
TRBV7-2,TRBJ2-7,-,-,TGTGCCAGCAGCTTTGGGCTTTCCTACGAGCAGTACTTC,CASSFGLSYEQYF
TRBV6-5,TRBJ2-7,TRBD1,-,TGTGCCAGCAGTTACGGGACAGGGTTGTCCTACGAGCAGTACTTC,CASSYGTGLSYEQYF
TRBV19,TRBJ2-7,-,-,TGTGCCAGTAGTATAGGGCAGGGTACCTACGAGCAGTACTTC,CASSIGQGTYEQYF
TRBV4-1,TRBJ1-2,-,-,TGCGCCAGCAGCCAAGAGGTACGGACTACTAACTATGGCTACACCTTC,CASSQEVRTTNYGYTF
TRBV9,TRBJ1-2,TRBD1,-,TGTGCCAGCAGCGCATACAGGGGGTATTACTACGGCTACACCTTC,CASSAYRGYYYGYTF
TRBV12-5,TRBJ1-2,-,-,TGTGCTAGTGGCCTTAACAGGGACGGCTACACCTTC,CASGLNRDGYTF
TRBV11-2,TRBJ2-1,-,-,TGTGCCAGCAGCTGGGGCCCGACCTACAATGAGCAGTTCTTC,CASSWGPTYNEQFF
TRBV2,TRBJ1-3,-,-,TGTGCCAGCAGTGGGACAATCTCTGGAAACACCATATATTTT,CASSGTISGNTIYF
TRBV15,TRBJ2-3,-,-,TGTGCCACCAGCAGAGGAGGCGCGGGTGCCACAGATACGCAGTATTTT,CATSRGGAGATDTQYF
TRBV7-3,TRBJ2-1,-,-,TGTGCCAGCAGCCCACAGACAGGTTTAAACAATGAGCAGTTCTTC,CASSPQTGLNNEQFF
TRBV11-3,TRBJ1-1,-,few,TGTGCCAGCAGCTTCGGGACATTTAGCATGAACACTGAAGCTTTCTTT,CASSFGTFSMNTEAFF
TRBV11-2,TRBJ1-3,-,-,TGTGCCAGCAGCTTAGAGGCGGGTAACTCTGGAAACACCATATATTTT,CASSLEAGNSGNTIYF
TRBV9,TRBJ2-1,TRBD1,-,TGTGCCAGCAGCGTAGGGCAGGGGGTCGAAGGTGAGCAGTTCTTC,CASSVGQGVEGEQFF
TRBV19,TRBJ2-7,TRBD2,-,TGTGCCAGTAGTAGGGCGAGGGCGGGAGATGGCGAGCAGTACTTC,CASSRARAGDGEQYF
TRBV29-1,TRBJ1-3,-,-,TGCAGCGGTTCGCAGGGATTTGGAAACACCATATATTTT,CSGSQGFGNTIYF
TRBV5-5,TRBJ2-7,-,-,TGTGCCAGCAGCTTGGACAGGTACGAGCAGTACTTC,CASSLDRYEQYF
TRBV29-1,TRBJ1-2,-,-,TGCAGCGTCAAAAAGAGCTTAGACTCTTCTCTCAATGGCTACACCTTC,CSVKKSLDSSLNGYTF